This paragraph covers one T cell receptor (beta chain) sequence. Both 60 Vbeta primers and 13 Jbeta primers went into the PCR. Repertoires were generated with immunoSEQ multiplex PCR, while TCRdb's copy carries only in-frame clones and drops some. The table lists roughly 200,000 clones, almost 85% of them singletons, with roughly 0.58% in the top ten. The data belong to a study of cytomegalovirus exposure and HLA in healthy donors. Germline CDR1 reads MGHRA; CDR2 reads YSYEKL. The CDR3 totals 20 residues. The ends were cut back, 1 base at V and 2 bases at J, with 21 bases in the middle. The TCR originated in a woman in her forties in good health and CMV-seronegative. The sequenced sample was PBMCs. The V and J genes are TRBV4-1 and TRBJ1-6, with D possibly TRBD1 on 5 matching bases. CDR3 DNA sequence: TGCGCCAGCAGCCAAGTTCTTCTTCGGCAGGGAGGAACCTATAATTCACCCCTCCACTTT. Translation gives CASSQVLLRQGGTYNSPLHF.